A selection of T cell receptor beta chains follows, all from one sample in a study of OX40 agonist ivuxolimab in advanced cancers. Profiling relied on immunoSEQ multiplex PCR, and the TCRdb table lists in-frame clones only, not all of them. The sample has fewer than 65,000 clones, roughly 89% seen once. The sequencing used CD4+ or CD8+ T cells sorted from blood, collected in a trial of the OX40 agonist ivuxolimab. The receptors were gathered from an adult with an advanced solid tumor such as melanoma, head and neck, liver or kidney cancer. CDR3s include the opening cysteine and the closing phenylalanine or tryptophan. D genes are given only for firm matches. Not all rows give a size; the values are once, few, many and, for expanded clones, a class.

V gene,clone size,D gene,J gene,CDR3 DNA,CDR3 protein
TRBV27,.,.,TRBJ2-2,TGTGCCAGCAGTTTATCGTTTAGGACCGGGGAGCTGTTTTTT,CASSLSFRTGELFF
TRBV19,.,.,TRBJ1-5,TGTGCCAGTAGTCCAGGACCTTCCCTGGGACAGCCCCAGCATTTT,CASSPGPSLGQPQHF
TRBV6-1,.,.,TRBJ1-1,TGTGCCAGCACGGAGCGGGGGAACACTGAAGCTTTCTTT,CASTERGNTEAFF
TRBV5-1,.,.,TRBJ2-2,TGCGCCAGCAGCTTGGTACTAGGGAACACCGGGGAGCTGTTTTTT,CASSLVLGNTGELFF
TRBV7-2,.,TRBD1,TRBJ2-7,TGTGCCAGCAGCTTGGACGGACAGGGCCTAACCTACGAGCAGTACTTC,CASSLDGQGLTYEQYF
TRBV7-9,.,.,TRBJ1-3,TGTGCCAGCAGCTTAGTAGGTAGCTCTGGAAACACCATATATTTT,CASSLVGSSGNTIYF
TRBV18,.,.,TRBJ2-2,TGTGCCAGCTCACCGGATCACGGGGAGCTGTTTTTT,CASSPDHGELFF
TRBV6-5,.,.,TRBJ2-7,TGTGCCAGCATGAGGCAGGGTTTTGGCGAGCAGTACTTC,CASMRQGFGEQYF
TRBV11-2,.,.,TRBJ2-3,TGTGCCAGCAGCTCCAACAGAGTGGAGGGGGATACGCAGTATTTT,CASSSNRVEGDTQYF
TRBV4-2,few,TRBD1,TRBJ1-1,TGTGCCAGCAGCCAAGATCTTACAGGGGGGATGGAAGCTTTCTTT,CASSQDLTGGMEAFF
TRBV5-1,.,.,TRBJ2-2,TGCGCCAGCAGCCTATTTCCCGGGAGCGACACCGGGGAGCTGTTTTTT,CASSLFPGSDTGELFF
TRBV6-1,.,.,TRBJ1-1,TGTGCCAGCAGTGAAAGAGTGGGGTACACTGAAGCTTTCTTT,CASSERVGYTEAFF
TRBV29-1,.,.,TRBJ2-5,TGCAGCGCCAAGGAGGAGACCCAGTACTTC,CSAKEETQYF
TRBV6-1,.,.,TRBJ2-5,TGTGCCAGCAGTGAAACCTGGGCAGCCCAAGAGACCCAGTACTTC,CASSETWAAQETQYF
TRBV13,once,TRBD1,TRBJ2-3,TGTGCCAGCAGCTTTAGGACAGGGGGCTACACAGATACGCAGTATTTT,CASSFRTGGYTDTQYF
TRBV7-9,.,.,TRBJ2-3,TGTGCCAGCAGCGATAGAGGGCTCAGTTTAGATACGCAGTATTTT,CASSDRGLSLDTQYF
TRBV6-5,.,.,TRBJ2-2,TGTGCCAGCAAAAGGGCCTTGAACACCGGGGAGCTGTTTTTT,CASKRALNTGELFF
TRBV28,.,TRBD2,TRBJ2-1,TGTGCCAGCAGTTCAGCCGGGACTAGCGGGTACAATGAGCAGTTCTTC,CASSSAGTSGYNEQFF
TRBV7-2,.,TRBD2,TRBJ2-7,TGTGCCAGCAGCTTAGATGGCGGGGGGAGCTACGAGCAGTACTTC,CASSLDGGGSYEQYF
TRBV7-3,.,TRBD1,TRBJ2-6,TGTGCCAGCAGCACTAGGGGACAGGAGCTTTTACTACCTTTCTCTGGGGCCAACGTCCTGACTTTC,CASSTRGQELLLPFSGANVLTF
TRBV7-9,.,.,TRBJ1-5,TGTGCCAGCAGCTTAGGAGGATTTGGCAATCAGCCCCAGCATTTT,CASSLGGFGNQPQHF
TRBV19,.,.,TRBJ1-5,TGTGCCACCACAGGCCTCACAGGGCCCCAGCATTTT,CATTGLTGPQHF
TRBV5-1,.,TRBD2,TRBJ2-3,TGCGCCACTTTGGGAGGTAGCGGGGATACGCAGTATTTT,CATLGGSGDTQYF
TRBV2,few,.,TRBJ2-7,TGTGCCACCCGGACAGCACACCCCTTAGAGGTTGCATACGAGCAGTACTTC,CATRTAHPLEVAYEQYF
TRBV5-8,.,.,TRBJ2-2,TGTGCCAGCAGCGTCCGGGCCAAGGCATCAACCGGGGAGCTGTTTTTT,CASSVRAKASTGELFF
TRBV7-8,.,.,TRBJ2-2,TGTGCCAGCAGCTTAGGGGTTAGCTGGGCCCAAGGCGGGGAGCTGTTTTTT,CASSLGVSWAQGGELFF
TRBV4-2,few,TRBD2,TRBJ2-7,TGTGCCAGCAGCCAATATTCAGCGGGAGAACATTACGAGCAGTACTTC,CASSQYSAGEHYEQYF
TRBV14,.,.,TRBJ1-5,TGTGCCAGCAGCCAAGCTAGCAATCAGCCCCAGCATTTT,CASSQASNQPQHF
TRBV2,.,TRBD2,TRBJ2-5,TGTGCCAGCACCGAACGGACTAGCGGGGCCGGCGAGACCCAGTACTTC,CASTERTSGAGETQYF
TRBV5-5,once,.,TRBJ1-5,TGTGCCAGCAGCTTGGCCTTGGGAGGGATCGATCAGCCCCAGCATTTT,CASSLALGGIDQPQHF
TRBV11-2,.,TRBD2,TRBJ2-7,TGTGCCAGCAGCTTAGCTAGCGGGTTAGTCGAGCAGTACTTC,CASSLASGLVEQYF
TRBV18,.,.,TRBJ1-2,TGTGCCAGCTCACCACCATACGTGGGTTCGGGCTATGGCTACACCTTC,CASSPPYVGSGYGYTF
TRBV7-7,.,.,TRBJ2-3,TGTGCTAGCAGCTTAGATAGGGAAGATACGCAGTATTTT,CASSLDREDTQYF
TRBV5-1,.,.,TRBJ2-3,TGCGCCAGCAGCTTGTTGTCAGGGGTGAGCACAGATACGCAGTATTTT,CASSLLSGVSTDTQYF
TRBV6-5,.,.,TRBJ2-1,TGTGCCACCCGACAGAATTACTACAATGAGCAGTTCTTC,CATRQNYYNEQFF
TRBV6-1,.,.,TRBJ2-7,TGTGCCAGCATGCCCGGCGGAGGGAACTCCTACGAGCAGTACTTC,CASMPGGGNSYEQYF
TRBV19,.,TRBD1,TRBJ1-2,TGTGCCAGTAGTATAGCCGGACAGGGAATCTATGGCTACACCTTC,CASSIAGQGIYGYTF
TRBV28,.,TRBD2,TRBJ2-7,TGTGCCAGCAGGTCCGGGACTAGCAGCTACGAGCAGTACTTC,CASRSGTSSYEQYF
TRBV11-2,.,.,TRBJ2-7,TGTGCCAGCAGCTTAGCCACCGGGGCCTCCTACGAGCAGTACTTC,CASSLATGASYEQYF
TRBV2,few,.,TRBJ2-7,TGTGCCAGCAGTGATTCCCCTAGTCTCTGGCAGTACTTC,CASSDSPSLWQYF
TRBV11-1,.,.,TRBJ1-1,TGTGCCAGCAGCTTTAACAGAGACACTGAAGCTTTCTTT,CASSFNRDTEAFF